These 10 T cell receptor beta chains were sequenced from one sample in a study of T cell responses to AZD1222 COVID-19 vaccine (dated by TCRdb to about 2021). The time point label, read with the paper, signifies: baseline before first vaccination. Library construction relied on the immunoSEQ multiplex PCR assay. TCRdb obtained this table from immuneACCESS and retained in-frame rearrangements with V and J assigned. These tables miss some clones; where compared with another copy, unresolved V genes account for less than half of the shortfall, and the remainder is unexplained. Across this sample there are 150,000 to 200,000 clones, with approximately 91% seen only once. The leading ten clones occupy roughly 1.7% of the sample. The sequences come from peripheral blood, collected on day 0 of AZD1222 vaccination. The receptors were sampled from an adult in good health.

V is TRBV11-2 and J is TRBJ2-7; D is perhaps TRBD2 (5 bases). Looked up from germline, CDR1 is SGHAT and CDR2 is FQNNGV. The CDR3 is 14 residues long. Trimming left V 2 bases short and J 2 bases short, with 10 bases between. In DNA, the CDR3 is TGTGCCAGCAGCTTATGGTCCGGGGCCTACGAGCAGTACTTC. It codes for CASSLWSGAYEQYF.

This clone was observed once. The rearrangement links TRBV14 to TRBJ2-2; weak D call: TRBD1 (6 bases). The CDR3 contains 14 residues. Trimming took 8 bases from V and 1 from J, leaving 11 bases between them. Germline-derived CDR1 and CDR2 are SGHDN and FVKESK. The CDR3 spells CASARTVNTGELFF. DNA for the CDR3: TGTGCCAGCGCCCGGACAGTGAACACCGGGGAGCTGTTTTTT.

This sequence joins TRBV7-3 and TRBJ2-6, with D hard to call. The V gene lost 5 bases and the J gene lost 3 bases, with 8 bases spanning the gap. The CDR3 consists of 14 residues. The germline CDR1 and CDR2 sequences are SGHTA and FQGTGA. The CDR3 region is CASSPDFGANVLTF. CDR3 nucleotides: TGTGCCAGCAGCCCCGACTTTGGGGCCAACGTCCTGACTTTC.

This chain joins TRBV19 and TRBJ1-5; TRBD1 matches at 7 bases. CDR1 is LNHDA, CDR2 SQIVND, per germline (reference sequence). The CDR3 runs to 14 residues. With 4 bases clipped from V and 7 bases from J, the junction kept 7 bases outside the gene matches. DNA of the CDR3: TGTGCCAGTAGTACGCAGGGGGTAGGACAGCCCCAGCATTTT. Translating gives CASSTQGVGQPQHF.

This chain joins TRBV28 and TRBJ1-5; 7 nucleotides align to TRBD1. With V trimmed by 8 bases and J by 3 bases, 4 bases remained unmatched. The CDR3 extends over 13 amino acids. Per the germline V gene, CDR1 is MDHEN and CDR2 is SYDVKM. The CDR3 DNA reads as TGTGCCAGCCTAGACAGGGTCAATCAGCCCCAGCATTTT. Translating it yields CASLDRVNQPQHF. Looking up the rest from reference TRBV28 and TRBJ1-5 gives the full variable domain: DVKVTQSSRYLVKRTGEKVFLECVQDMDHENMFWYRQDPGLGLRLIYFSYDVKMKEKGDIPEGYSVSREKKERFSLILESASTNQTSMYLCASLDRVNQPQHFGDGTRLSIL.

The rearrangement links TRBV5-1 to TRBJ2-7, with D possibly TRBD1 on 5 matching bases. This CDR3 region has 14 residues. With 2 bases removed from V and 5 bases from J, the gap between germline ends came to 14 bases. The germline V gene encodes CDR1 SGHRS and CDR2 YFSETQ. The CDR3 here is CASSFGALGDEQYF. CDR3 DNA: TGCGCCAGCAGCTTCGGTGCCCTAGGGGACGAGCAGTACTTC.

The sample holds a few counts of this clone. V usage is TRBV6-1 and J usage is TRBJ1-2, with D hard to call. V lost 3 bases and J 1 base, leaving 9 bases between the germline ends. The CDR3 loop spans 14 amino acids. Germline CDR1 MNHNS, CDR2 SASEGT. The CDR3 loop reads CASSEAEFNYGYTF. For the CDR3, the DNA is TGTGCCAGCAGTGAGGCAGAGTTTAACTATGGCTACACCTTC.

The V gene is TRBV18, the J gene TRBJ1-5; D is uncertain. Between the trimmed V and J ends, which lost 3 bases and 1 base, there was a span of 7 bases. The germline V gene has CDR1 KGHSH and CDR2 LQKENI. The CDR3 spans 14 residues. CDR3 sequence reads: CASSPPVSNQPQHF. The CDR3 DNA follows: TGTGCCAGCTCACCCCCCGTGAGCAATCAGCCCCAGCATTTT.

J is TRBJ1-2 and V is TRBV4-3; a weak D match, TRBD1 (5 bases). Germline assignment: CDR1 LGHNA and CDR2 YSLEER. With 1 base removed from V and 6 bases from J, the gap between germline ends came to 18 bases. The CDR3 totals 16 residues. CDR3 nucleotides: TGCGCCAGCAGCCAAGGGGGACCGAGAGCCGGAGATGGCTACACCTTC. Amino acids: CASSQGGPRAGDGYTF.

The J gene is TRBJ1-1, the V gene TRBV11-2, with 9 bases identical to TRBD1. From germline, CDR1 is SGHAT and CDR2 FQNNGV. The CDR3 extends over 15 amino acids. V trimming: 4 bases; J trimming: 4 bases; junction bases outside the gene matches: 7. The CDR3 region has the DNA TGTGCCAGCAGCTCCAAACAGGGGGCGCCCACTGAAGCTTTCTTT. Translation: CASSSKQGAPTEAFF.